Below are 23 T cell receptor beta chains sequenced from a single sample in a study of cytomegalovirus exposure and HLA in healthy donors. PCR primers comprised 60 Vbeta and 13 Jbeta primers. TCRdb's copy holds only in-frame clones and misses some; the assay was immunoSEQ multiplex PCR. The sample lists approximately 120,000 clones, about three quarters occurring once. The material sequenced was PBMCs. The receptors derive from a woman in her 30s in good health and CMV-seronegative.

A word on this clone: Germline and junction disagree at one end, which may indicate a read error. The chain carries TRBV7-7 and TRBJ2-5; maybe TRBD1 (5 bases). This CDR3 has 13 residues. From germline, CDR1 is SSHAT and CDR2 FNYEAQ (reference sequence). The CDR3 coding sequence is TGTGCTAGCAGCTTATACAGGCAAGAGACCCAGTACTTC. It yields the protein CASSLYRQETQYF. The whole variable domain, remainder taken from reference TRBV7-7 and TRBJ2-5, is GAGVSQSPRYKVTKRGQDVTLRCDPISSHATLYWYQQALGQGPEFLTYFNYEAQPDKSGLPSDRFSAERPEGSISTLTIQRTEQRDSAMYRCASSLYRQETQYFGPGTRLLVL.

This clone was detected only a few times. The chain uses TRBV15 and TRBJ1-1; 8 nucleotides line up with TRBD1. Germline V lookup: CDR1 LNHNV, CDR2 YYDKDF (reference sequence). With 0 bases clipped from V and 4 bases from J, the junction kept 7 bases outside the gene matches. The CDR3 has 16 residues. Here the CDR3 DNA reads TGTGCCACCAGCAGAGATCGGCTACAGGGGGTCACTGAAGCTTTCTTT. As protein: CATSRDRLQGVTEAFF.

V and J are TRBV4-1 and TRBJ2-7; TRBD1 matches at 8 bases. The CDR3 extends over 17 amino acids. Germline V gene sequence: CDR1 MGHRA, CDR2 YSYEKL. The V and J ends lost 1 base and 4 bases, in that order; junction bases with no gene match: 12. The CDR3 DNA sequence: TGCGCCAGCAGCCAAGGGCTAACAGGGGGGACTCTATACGAGCAGTACTTC. Translating gives CASSQGLTGGTLYEQYF.

CDR3 amino acids: CASSTRGEPQHF. The CDR3 DNA reads as TGTGCCAGCAGTACCAGGGGAGAGCCCCAGCATTTT. This rearrangement joins TRBV6-5 to TRBJ1-5; D may be TRBD1 (6 bases). This CDR3 has 12 residues. CDR1 and CDR2 from the germline V gene are MNHEY and SVGAGI. The V gene lost 5 bases and the J gene lost 8 bases, with 10 bases spanning the gap.

This clone was detected only a few times. The chain is built from TRBV5-1 and TRBJ1-1; no clear D gene. The CDR3 runs to 16 residues. V lost 0 bases, J lost 2 bases, and 14 bases lay in between. Per the germline V gene, CDR1 is SGHRS and CDR2 is YFSETQ. The CDR3 bases are TGCGCCAGCAGCTTGGACGCGGTGTTCGGCAACACTGAAGCTTTCTTT. The encoded protein is CASSLDAVFGNTEAFF.

The rearrangement links TRBV7-2 to TRBJ2-2; 9 bases agree with TRBD1. V shed 2 bases and J 2 bases; nucleotides not matched to a gene: 6. CDR1 SGHTA and CDR2 FQGNSA come from the germline V gene. The CDR3 length is 17 residues. For the CDR3, the DNA is TGTGCCAGCAGCTTAATGCAGGGACAGGGCAACACCGGGGAGCTGTTTTTT. Its protein is CASSLMQGQGNTGELFF.

The gene calls are TRBV30 and TRBJ2-5; D gene unclear. Looked up from germline, CDR1 is GTSNPN and CDR2 is SVGIG (reference sequence). V lost 4 bases and J 5 bases, leaving 14 bases between the germline ends. The CDR3 sequence is 13 residues long. CDR3 DNA: TGTGCCTGGATTGATAGTTCCAGGGAGACCCAGTACTTC. Translated: CAWIDSSRETQYF. The full variable domain, its missing parts supplied by reference TRBV30 and TRBJ2-5, is SQTIHQWPATLVQPVGSPLSLECTVEGTSNPNLYWYRQAAGRGLQLLFYSVGIGQISSEVPQNLSASRPQDRQFILSSKKLLLSDSGFYLCAWIDSSRETQYFGPGTRLLVL.

The chain employs TRBV19 and TRBJ1-2; D ambiguous. CDR1 LNHDA and CDR2 SQIVND come from the germline V gene (reference sequence). The CDR3 is 14 residues long. V gave up 5 bases and J gave up 5 bases, with 15 bases separating them. CDR3 nucleotide sequence: TGTGCCAGTAGTCCCCTGACTGATCGGTATGGCTACACCTTC. Protein product: CASSPLTDRYGYTF. Variable domain in full (rest from reference TRBV19 and TRBJ1-2): DGGITQSPKYLFRKEGQNVTLSCEQNLNHDAMYWYRQDPGQGLRLIYYSQIVNDFQKGDIAEGYSVSREKKESFPLTVTSAQKNPTAFYLCASSPLTDRYGYTFGSGTRLTVV.

The V call is TRBV30, the J call TRBJ1-5; 7 nucleotides line up with TRBD1. Germline V gene sequence: CDR1 GTSNPN, CDR2 SVGIG (reference sequence). J was trimmed by 2 bases and V by 3 bases; bases with no gene match: 10. CDR3 size: 16 residues. The CDR3 protein is CAWSLAYRGGNQPQHF. The CDR3 DNA reads TGTGCCTGGAGCCTCGCCTACAGGGGTGGCAATCAGCCCCAGCATTTT.

V and J are TRBV19 and TRBJ2-2; weak D call: TRBD1 (6 bases). The germline CDR1 and CDR2 sequences are LNHDA and SQIVND (reference sequence). The germline V and J ends were trimmed by 7 bases and 5 bases, with 14 bases remaining between them. The length of the CDR3 is 14 residues. The CDR3 is CASTWGLGTGELFF. In DNA, the CDR3 is TGTGCCAGTACATGGGGGCTAGGTACCGGGGAGCTGTTTTTT. Combining the CDR3 with reference TRBV19 and TRBJ2-2 gives the whole variable domain DGGITQSPKYLFRKEGQNVTLSCEQNLNHDAMYWYRQDPGQGLRLIYYSQIVNDFQKGDIAEGYSVSREKKESFPLTVTSAQKNPTAFYLCASTWGLGTGELFFGEGSRLTVL.

The rearrangement joins TRBV6-1 to TRBJ2-7; 7 nucleotides align to TRBD1. The length of the CDR3 is 13 residues. V lost 11 bases to trimming and J lost 1 base; unmatched junction nucleotides: 8. Germline CDR1 MNHNS, CDR2 SASEGT. The CDR3 loop reads CAHRPGGSYEQYF. DNA of the CDR3: TGTGCCCACCGTCCAGGGGGTTCCTACGAGCAGTACTTC.

V and J are TRBV13 and TRBJ2-2, with 8 positions matching TRBD1. This CDR3 is 16 amino acids long. V lost 4 bases to trimming and J lost 8 bases; unmatched junction nucleotides: 12. Per germline, CDR1 PRHDT and CDR2 FYEKMQ (reference sequence). The CDR3, as DNA: TGTGCCAGCAGCTACCTTGTTCAGGGGGCTGAAGGGGAGCTGTTTTTT. It encodes CASSYLVQGAEGELFF.

This chain links TRBV9 with TRBJ2-2, with 12 bases lining up with TRBD2. This CDR3 has 20 amino acids. The trim removed 4 bases at V and 1 base at J, leaving 14 bases unmatched. From germline, CDR1 is SGDLS and CDR2 YYNGEE. CDR3 sequence reads: CASSLIGVGLAGQNTGELFF. The CDR3 nucleotides read TGTGCCAGCAGCCTTATAGGTGTAGGACTAGCGGGGCAGAACACCGGGGAGCTGTTTTTT.

The chain uses TRBV19 and TRBJ1-2; 7 nucleotides line up with TRBD1. V trimming: 5 bases; J trimming: 3 bases; junction bases outside the gene matches: 3. CDR3 length equals 13 residues. Germline V gives CDR1 LNHDA, CDR2 SQIVND (reference sequence). CDR3 protein: CASSGDSYYGYTF. As DNA, the CDR3 is TGTGCCAGTAGTGGGGACAGTTACTATGGCTACACCTTC.

V is TRBV2 and J is TRBJ1-5; D uncertain. Deletions cut 2 bases from V and 0 bases from J, with 5 bases between. The CDR3 spans 14 residues. The germline V gene encodes CDR1 SNHLY and CDR2 FYNNEI. The CDR3 nucleotides are TGTGCCAGCAGTGAACTCTATAGCAATCAGCCCCAGCATTTT. Residues: CASSELYSNQPQHF.

The gene calls are TRBV5-6 and TRBJ1-4, with TRBD1 identical over 7 bases. The CDR3 length is 18 residues. The junction had 20 bases not matched to a gene; V was cut back by 4 bases and J by 8 bases. The germline V gene encodes CDR1 SGHDT and CDR2 YYEEEE. The CDR3: CASSGDSGPLEEVEKLFF. The CDR3 bases are TGTGCCAGCAGCGGGGACAGTGGTCCCCTGGAGGAGGTGGAAAAACTGTTTTTT.

The V gene is TRBV9, the J gene TRBJ2-3; D might be TRBD2 (6 bases). V lost 3 bases and J lost 2, with 16 bases in between. Germline V gene data show CDR1 as SGDLS and CDR2 as YYNGEE. The CDR3 is made up of 16 amino acids. CDR3 DNA: TGTGCCAGCAGCGCCGCGGGACGGAGGTACACAGATACGCAGTATTTT. Translation: CASSAAGRRYTDTQYF. The full variable domain, with the rest looked up from reference TRBV9 and TRBJ2-3, is DSGVTQTPKHLITATGQRVTLRCSPRSGDLSVYWYQQSLDQGLQFLIQYYNGEERAKGNILERFSAQQFPDLHSELNLSSLELGDSALYFCASSAAGRRYTDTQYFGPGTRLTVL.

Turning to this clone: A read error may produce the germline difference seen at one junction end. V and J are TRBV7-9 and TRBJ1-1; D is undetermined. The V gene's germline CDR1 is SEHNR and CDR2 FQNEAQ (reference sequence). This CDR3 region has 13 residues. CDR3 DNA sequence: TGTTCCAGCAGCTTAGGCGGGAACACTGAAGCTTTCTTT. Amino acids: CSSSLGGNTEAFF.

This clone came up once. The chain links TRBV30 to TRBJ2-1; 12 positions match TRBD2. J lost 0 bases, V lost 1 base, and 10 bases had no gene match. This CDR3 spans 19 amino acids. Germline V CDR1 and CDR2: GTSNPN, SVGIG (reference sequence). The CDR3 here is CAWSARPTSGGRSYNEQFF. DNA of the CDR3: TGTGCCTGGAGTGCACGACCAACTAGCGGGGGGCGCTCCTACAATGAGCAGTTCTTC.

The chain carries TRBV5-6 and TRBJ1-3, with a weak D call TRBD1 (6 bases). From germline, CDR1 is SGHDT and CDR2 YYEEEE. The CDR3 loop spans 17 amino acids. V was cut by 3 bases and J by 3 bases, with 19 bases left in between. The CDR3 DNA follows: TGTGCCAGCAGCTCGACATTCGCAGGGGCTGGTGGAAACACCATATATTTT. Amino acids: CASSSTFAGAGGNTIYF.

With respect to this clone: Other nucleotide sequences from this sample produce the same CDR3. V is TRBV29-1 and J is TRBJ1-3; 7 bases are shared with TRBD1. The ends lost 6 bases at V and 2 bases at J; junction bases unmatched: 1. The germline gives CDR1 SQVTM, CDR2 ANQGSEA. The CDR3 has 12 residues. The CDR3 reads CSVGTAGNTIYF. The CDR3 coding sequence is TGCAGCGTAGGGACAGCTGGAAACACCATATATTTT.

The chain combines TRBV4-1 with TRBJ1-5; D perhaps matches TRBD1 (5 bases). Germline V gene data show CDR1 as MGHRA and CDR2 as YSYEKL. The CDR3 length is 16 residues. With 0 bases removed from V and 0 bases from J, the gap between germline ends came to 9 bases. The DNA for the CDR3 is TGCGCCAGCAGCCAAGAGGGGAGGGGTAGCAATCAGCCCCAGCATTTT. Encoded protein: CASSQEGRGSNQPQHF.

This rearrangement joins TRBV6-1 to TRBJ2-2, with 7 positions matching TRBD2. V shed 3 bases and J 1 base; nucleotides not matched to a gene: 2. The CDR3 has 15 amino acids. The germline gives CDR1 MNHNS, CDR2 SASEGT. The CDR3 loop is CASSESSGNTGELFF. The CDR3 DNA is TGTGCCAGCAGTGAGTCTAGCGGGAACACCGGGGAGCTGTTTTTT.